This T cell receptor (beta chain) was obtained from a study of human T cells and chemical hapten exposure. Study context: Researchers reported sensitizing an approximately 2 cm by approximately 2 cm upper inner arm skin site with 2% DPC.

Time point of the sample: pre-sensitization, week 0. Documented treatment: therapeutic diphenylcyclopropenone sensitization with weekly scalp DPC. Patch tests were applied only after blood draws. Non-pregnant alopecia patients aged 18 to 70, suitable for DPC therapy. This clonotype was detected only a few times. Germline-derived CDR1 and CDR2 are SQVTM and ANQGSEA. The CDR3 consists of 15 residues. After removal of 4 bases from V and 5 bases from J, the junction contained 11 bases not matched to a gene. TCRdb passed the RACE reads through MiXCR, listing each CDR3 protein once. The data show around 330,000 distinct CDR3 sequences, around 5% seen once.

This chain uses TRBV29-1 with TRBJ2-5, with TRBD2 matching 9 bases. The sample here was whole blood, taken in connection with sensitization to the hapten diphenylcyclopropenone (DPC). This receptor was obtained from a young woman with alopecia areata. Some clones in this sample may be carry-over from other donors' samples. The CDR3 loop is CSVASQFSGGETQYF. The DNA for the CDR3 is TGCAGCGTTGCCTCTCAGTTTAGCGGGGGTGAGACCCAGTACTTC.